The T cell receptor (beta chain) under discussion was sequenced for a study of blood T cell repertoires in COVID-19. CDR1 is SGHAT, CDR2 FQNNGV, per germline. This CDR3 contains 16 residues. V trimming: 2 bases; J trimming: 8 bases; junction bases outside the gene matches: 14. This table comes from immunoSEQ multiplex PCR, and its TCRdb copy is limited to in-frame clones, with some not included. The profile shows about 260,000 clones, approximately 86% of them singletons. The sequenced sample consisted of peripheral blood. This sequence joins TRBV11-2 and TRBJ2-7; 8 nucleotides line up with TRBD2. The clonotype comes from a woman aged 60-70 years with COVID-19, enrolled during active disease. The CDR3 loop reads CASSLSAGGGGVQQYF. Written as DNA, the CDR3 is TGTGCCAGCAGCTTATCTGCGGGAGGTGGGGGGGTCCAGCAGTACTTC.